This T cell receptor beta chain emerged from a study of identical twins' blood T cells (dated by TCRdb to the early 2010s). With respect to the entire study: The roughly twelve libraries, six for the alpha chain and six for the beta chain, yielded roughly 50 million Illumina reads in total. To assess how genetics influences repertoire formation, the study used next-generation sequencing to compare the TCR alpha and beta chain repertoires of three pairs of monozygous twins. Here is what the overall study found, with its caveats: The proposed role of the TCRalpha J segment in MHC recognition during thymic selection was stated to require validation by independent studies. V gene usage, even among non-selected out-of-frame TCRbeta clonotypes, was reported to be markedly more similar within twin pairs than between unrelated donors. Because the twins were raised together, environmental influences could not be ruled out as an explanation for the similarity between twins. The number of shared CDR3 clonotypes between two donors was mainly determined by the product of their cloneset sizes, and twins did not clearly deviate from this trend. Among the most abundant TCRbeta clonotypes, more CDR3 sequences were shared by each donor with her twin than with unrelated donors.

To note about this clonotype: Its recognized antigen is unknown. Base quality data are lacking; no much larger clone is found one base away.

The method behind the library was 5' RACE. Sequencing took place on an Illumina Genome Analyzer IIx. The RNA-based TCR cDNA libraries were made using a previously described protocol that was modified in several ways. To prevent cross-contamination, sample-specific barcodes were introduced on both ends of each TCR cDNA library during cDNA synthesis and amplification. The paper's data handling went like this. Between about 100,000 and nearly 500,000 clonotypes were identified per individual, and roughly 2.2 to 3.6 million CDR3-containing reads were obtained per library. Reads carrying improper barcode index combinations were removed, after which the MiTCR software was used to build a cloneset for each library. During the assembly of CDR3 clonotypes by MiTCR, low-quality reads were filtered or rescued and PCR and sequencing errors were corrected. Artificial out-of-frame clonotypes were removed by being mapped to in-frame sequences, with one indel in the CDR3 allowed. To measure how similar V and J gene usage was between donors, Jensen-Shannon divergence was divided by mean entropy. TCRdb took the public reads, trimmed them with fastp at Q25, ran MiXCR for clone calling and kept in-frame beta chains. Each record represents a unique CDR3 protein, reported with the most common genes and DNA among its rows. Here the V and J calls rest on TCRdb's processing, not on the authors' analysis. This sample has fewer than 450,000 distinct CDR3 sequences in its table, and about 28% of those were observed once. The biggest ten clones account for more than 5.5% of the sample.

Six healthy women forming three monozygous twin pairs were used as donors. All three twin pairs had been reared together and were thought likely to have met the same infectious agents and vaccines. TCR cDNA libraries were prepared from RNA that was isolated from peripheral blood mononuclear cells. Relative to germline, V is missing 4 bases and J is missing 3 bases, with 7 bases of the junction outside any gene match. Looking up the germline V gene (reference sequence) yields CDR1 DFQATT and CDR2 SNEGSKA. The CDR3 has 15 amino acids, counting the end cysteine and phenylalanine. Just the 45-base CDR3 DNA is kept, in frame starting at base 1.

The rearrangement combines TRBV20-1 with TRBJ2-1; TRBD2 fits 9 bases in the junction. The sequenced sample was PBMCs. The origin of this receptor is a woman aged 18-50 years in good health. The nucleotides are TGCAGTGCTAAGCCGGGACTAGCCTTCTACAATGAGCAGTTCTTC. Protein translation: CSAKPGLAFYNEQFF.